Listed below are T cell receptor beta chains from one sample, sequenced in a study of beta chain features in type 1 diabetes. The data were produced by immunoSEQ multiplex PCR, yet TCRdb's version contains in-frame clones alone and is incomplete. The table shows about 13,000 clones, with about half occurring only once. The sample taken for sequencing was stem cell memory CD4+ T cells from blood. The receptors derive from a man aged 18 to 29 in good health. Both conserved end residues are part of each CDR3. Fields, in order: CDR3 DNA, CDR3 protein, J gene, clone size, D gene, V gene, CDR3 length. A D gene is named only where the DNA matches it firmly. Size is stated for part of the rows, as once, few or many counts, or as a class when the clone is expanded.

cdr3_nt: TGTGCCAGCAGCAGCCCCGGGGGTCCTGGAAACACCATATATTTT
cdr3_aa: CASSSPGGPGNTIYF
j_call: TRBJ1-3
clone_size: .
d_call: .
v_call: TRBV9
cdr3_length: 15

cdr3_nt: TGTGCCAGCAGCTCCGGACAGGGCCTATATGGCTACACCTTC
cdr3_aa: CASSSGQGLYGYTF
j_call: TRBJ1-2
clone_size: .
d_call: TRBD1
v_call: TRBV7-2
cdr3_length: 14

cdr3_nt: TGTGCCAGCCCGGGAGCAGGGCGCGAGACCCAGTACTTC
cdr3_aa: CASPGAGRETQYF
j_call: TRBJ2-5
clone_size: .
d_call: .
v_call: TRBV7-2
cdr3_length: 13

cdr3_nt: TGTGCCAGCGGGAACAGGGGCGATAATGAGCAGTTCTTC
cdr3_aa: CASGNRGDNEQFF
j_call: TRBJ2-1
clone_size: .
d_call: TRBD1
v_call: TRBV7-9
cdr3_length: 13

cdr3_nt: TGCGCCAGCAGCCAAGATCCGGGACAGGACTACGAGCAGTACTTC
cdr3_aa: CASSQDPGQDYEQYF
j_call: TRBJ2-7
clone_size: .
d_call: TRBD1
v_call: TRBV4-3
cdr3_length: 15

cdr3_nt: TGTGCCAGCAGCCAAGCCGCGGCAAGAGATACGCAGTATTTT
cdr3_aa: CASSQAAARDTQYF
j_call: TRBJ2-3
clone_size: medium-sized
d_call: .
v_call: TRBV4-2
cdr3_length: 14

cdr3_nt: TGTGCCAGCACCACCATTTTTACAGGGAGAGGAAACACCATATATTTT
cdr3_aa: CASTTIFTGRGNTIYF
j_call: TRBJ1-3
clone_size: .
d_call: .
v_call: TRBV7-8
cdr3_length: 16

cdr3_nt: TGTGCCAGCAGCGGGGGGAGGGGCAATCAGCCCCAGCATTTT
cdr3_aa: CASSGGRGNQPQHF
j_call: TRBJ1-5
clone_size: .
d_call: .
v_call: TRBV7-2
cdr3_length: 14

cdr3_nt: TGTGCCAGCAGCTTAGTTACAGGGAGCTCTGGGGCCAACGTCCTGACTTTC
cdr3_aa: CASSLVTGSSGANVLTF
j_call: TRBJ2-6
clone_size: .
d_call: .
v_call: TRBV7-2
cdr3_length: 17

cdr3_nt: TGTGCCTGGAGTGTGGGGAGAGGGACTGAAGCTTTCTTT
cdr3_aa: CAWSVGRGTEAFF
j_call: TRBJ1-1
clone_size: .
d_call: .
v_call: TRBV30
cdr3_length: 13